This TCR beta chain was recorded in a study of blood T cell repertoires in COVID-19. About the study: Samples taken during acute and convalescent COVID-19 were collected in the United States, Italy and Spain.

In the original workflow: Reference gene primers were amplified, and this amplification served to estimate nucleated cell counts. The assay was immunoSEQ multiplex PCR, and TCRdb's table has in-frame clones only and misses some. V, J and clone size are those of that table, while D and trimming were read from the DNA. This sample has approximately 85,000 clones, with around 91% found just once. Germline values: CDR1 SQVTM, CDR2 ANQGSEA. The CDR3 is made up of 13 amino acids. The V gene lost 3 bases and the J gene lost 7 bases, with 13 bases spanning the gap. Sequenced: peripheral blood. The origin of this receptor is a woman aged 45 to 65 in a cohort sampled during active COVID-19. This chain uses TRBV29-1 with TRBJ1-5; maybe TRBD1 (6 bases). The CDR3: CSVELAGEQPQHF. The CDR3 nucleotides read TGCAGCGTTGAGTTGGCAGGGGAACAGCCCCAGCATTTT.